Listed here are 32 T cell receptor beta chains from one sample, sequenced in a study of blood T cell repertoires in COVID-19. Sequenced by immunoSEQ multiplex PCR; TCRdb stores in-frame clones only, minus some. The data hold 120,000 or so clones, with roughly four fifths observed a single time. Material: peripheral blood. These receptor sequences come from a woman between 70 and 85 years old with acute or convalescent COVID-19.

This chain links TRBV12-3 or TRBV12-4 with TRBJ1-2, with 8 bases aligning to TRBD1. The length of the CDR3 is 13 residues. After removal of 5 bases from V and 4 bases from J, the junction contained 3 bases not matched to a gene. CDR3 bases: TGTGCCAGCAGTAATACAGGGGGCTATGGCTACACCTTC. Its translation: CASSNTGGYGYTF.

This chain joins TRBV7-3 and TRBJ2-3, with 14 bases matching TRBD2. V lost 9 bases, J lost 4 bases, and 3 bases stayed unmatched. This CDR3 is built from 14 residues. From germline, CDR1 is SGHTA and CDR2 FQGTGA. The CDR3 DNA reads TGTGCCAGTAGGACTAGCGGGGGGTCAGATACGCAGTATTTT. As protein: CASRTSGGSDTQYF.

The CDR3 region has the DNA TGTGCCAGCAGCCAAGATCAGGGAAGACAGCCCCAGCATTTT. It translates to CASSQDQGRQPQHF. The V and J genes are TRBV3-1 (or the pseudogene TRBV3-2) and TRBJ1-5; D might be TRBD1 (5 bases). CDR1 LGHDT and CDR2 YNNKEL come from the germline V gene (reference sequence). CDR3 length: 14 amino acids. V was shortened by 0 bases and J by 7 bases, with 10 bases between the two germline ends.

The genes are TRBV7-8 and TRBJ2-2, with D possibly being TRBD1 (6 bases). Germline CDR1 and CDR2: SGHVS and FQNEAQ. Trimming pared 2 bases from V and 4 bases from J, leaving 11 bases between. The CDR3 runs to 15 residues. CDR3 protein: CASSLSGVGTGELFF. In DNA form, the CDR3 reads TGTGCCAGCAGCTTATCAGGGGTCGGCACCGGGGAGCTGTTTTTT.

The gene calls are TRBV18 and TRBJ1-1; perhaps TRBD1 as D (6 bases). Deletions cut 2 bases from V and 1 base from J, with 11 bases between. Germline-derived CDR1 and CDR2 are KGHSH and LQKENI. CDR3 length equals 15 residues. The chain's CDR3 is CASSPNRVPNTEAFF. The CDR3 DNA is TGTGCCAGCTCACCAAACAGGGTCCCGAACACTGAAGCTTTCTTT.

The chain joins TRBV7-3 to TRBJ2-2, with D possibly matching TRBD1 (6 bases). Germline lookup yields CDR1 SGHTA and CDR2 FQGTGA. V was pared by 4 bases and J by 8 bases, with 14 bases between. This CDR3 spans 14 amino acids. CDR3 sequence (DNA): TGTGCCAGCAGCTCTTCAGGGGCGAGGGGGGAGCTGTTTTTT. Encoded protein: CASSSSGARGELFF. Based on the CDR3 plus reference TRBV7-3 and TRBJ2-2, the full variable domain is GAGVSQTPSNKVTEKGKYVELRCDPISGHTALYWYRQSLGQGPEFLIYFQGTGAADDSGLPNDRFFAVRPEGSVSTLKIQRTERGDSAVYLCASSSSGARGELFFGEGSRLTVL.

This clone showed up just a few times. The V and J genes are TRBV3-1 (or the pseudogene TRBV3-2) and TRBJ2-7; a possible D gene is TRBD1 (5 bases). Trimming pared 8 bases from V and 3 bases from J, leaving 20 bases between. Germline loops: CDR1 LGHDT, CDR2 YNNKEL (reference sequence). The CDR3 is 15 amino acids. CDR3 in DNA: TGTGCCAGCTCGCCCGGGCCAGGGCAATACTACGAGCAGTACTTC. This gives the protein CASSPGPGQYYEQYF.

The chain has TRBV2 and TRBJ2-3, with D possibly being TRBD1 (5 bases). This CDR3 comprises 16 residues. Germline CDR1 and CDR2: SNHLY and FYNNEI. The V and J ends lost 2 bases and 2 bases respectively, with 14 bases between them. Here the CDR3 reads CASSEKYRHPTDTQYF. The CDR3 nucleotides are TGTGCCAGCAGTGAAAAGTACAGGCACCCCACAGATACGCAGTATTTT.

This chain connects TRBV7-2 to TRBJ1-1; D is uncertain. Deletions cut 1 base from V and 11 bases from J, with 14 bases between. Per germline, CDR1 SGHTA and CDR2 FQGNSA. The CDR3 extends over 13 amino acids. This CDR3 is CASSLGGKGVAFF. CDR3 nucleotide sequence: TGTGCCAGCAGCTTAGGAGGGAAGGGAGTGGCTTTCTTT.

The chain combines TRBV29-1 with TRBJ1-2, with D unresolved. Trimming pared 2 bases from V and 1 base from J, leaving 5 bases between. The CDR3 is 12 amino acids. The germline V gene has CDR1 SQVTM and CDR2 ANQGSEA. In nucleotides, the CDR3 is TGCAGCGTTGAACTGCGTAACTATGGCTACACCTTC. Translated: CSVELRNYGYTF.

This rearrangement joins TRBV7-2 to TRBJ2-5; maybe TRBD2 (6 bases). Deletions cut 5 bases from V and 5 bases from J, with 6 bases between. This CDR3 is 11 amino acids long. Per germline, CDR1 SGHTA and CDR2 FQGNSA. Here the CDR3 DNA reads TGTGCCAGCAGCGGAGGGGAGACCCAGTACTTC. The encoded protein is CASSGGETQYF.

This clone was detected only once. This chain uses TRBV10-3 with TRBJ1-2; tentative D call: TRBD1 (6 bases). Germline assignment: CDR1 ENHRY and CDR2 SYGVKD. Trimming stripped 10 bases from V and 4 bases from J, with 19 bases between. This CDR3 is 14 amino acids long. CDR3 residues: CATATGQQIYGYTF. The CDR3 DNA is TGTGCCACCGCCACCGGACAGCAGATCTATGGCTACACCTTC.

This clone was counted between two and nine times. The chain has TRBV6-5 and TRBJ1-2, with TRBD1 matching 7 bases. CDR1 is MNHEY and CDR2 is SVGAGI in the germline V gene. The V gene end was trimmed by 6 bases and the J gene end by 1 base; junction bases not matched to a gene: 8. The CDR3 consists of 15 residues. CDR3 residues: CASRTGQVFNYGYTF. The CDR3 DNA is TGTGCCAGCAGAACAGGACAGGTGTTTAACTATGGCTACACCTTC.

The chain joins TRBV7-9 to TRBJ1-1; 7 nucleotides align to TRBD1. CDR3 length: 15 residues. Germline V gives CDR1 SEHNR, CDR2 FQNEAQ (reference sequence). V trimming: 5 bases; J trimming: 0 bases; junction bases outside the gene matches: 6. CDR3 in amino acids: CASSPIGGLNTEAFF. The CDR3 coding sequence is TGTGCCAGCAGCCCAATAGGGGGCTTGAACACTGAAGCTTTCTTT.

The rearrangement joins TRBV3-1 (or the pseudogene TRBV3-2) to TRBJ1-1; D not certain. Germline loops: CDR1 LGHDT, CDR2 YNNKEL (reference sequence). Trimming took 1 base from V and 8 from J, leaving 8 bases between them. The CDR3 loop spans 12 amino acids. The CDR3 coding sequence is TGTGCCAGCAGCCAAGTGAGGGAAGAAGCTTTCTTT. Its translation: CASSQVREEAFF.

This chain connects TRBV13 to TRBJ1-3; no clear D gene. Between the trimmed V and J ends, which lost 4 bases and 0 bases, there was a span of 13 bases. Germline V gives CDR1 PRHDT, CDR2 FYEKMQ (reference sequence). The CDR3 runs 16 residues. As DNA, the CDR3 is TGTGCCAGCAGCTACGGGCGAGGGAGCTCTGGAAACACCATATATTTT. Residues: CASSYGRGSSGNTIYF.

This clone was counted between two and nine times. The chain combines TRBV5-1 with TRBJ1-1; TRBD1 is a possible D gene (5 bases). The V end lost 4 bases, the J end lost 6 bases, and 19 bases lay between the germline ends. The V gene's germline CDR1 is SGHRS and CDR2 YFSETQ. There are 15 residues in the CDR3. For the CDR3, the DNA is TGCGCCAGCAGCCTGGGTGGGGCCTTTGGGGCTGAAGCTTTCTTT. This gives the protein CASSLGGAFGAEAFF.

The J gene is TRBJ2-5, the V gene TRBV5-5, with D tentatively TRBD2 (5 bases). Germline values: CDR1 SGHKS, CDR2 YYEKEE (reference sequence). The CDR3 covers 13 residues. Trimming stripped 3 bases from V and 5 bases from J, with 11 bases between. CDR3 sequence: CASSSGTAETQYF. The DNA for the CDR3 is TGTGCCAGCAGCTCGGGAACAGCTGAGACCCAGTACTTC.

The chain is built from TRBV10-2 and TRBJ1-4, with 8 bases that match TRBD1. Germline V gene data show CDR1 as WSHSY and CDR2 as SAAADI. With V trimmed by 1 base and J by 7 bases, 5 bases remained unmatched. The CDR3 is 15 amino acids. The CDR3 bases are TGCGCCAGCAGTGAGTGGGCAGGGGGCAGTGAAAAACTGTTTTTT. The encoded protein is CASSEWAGGSEKLFF.

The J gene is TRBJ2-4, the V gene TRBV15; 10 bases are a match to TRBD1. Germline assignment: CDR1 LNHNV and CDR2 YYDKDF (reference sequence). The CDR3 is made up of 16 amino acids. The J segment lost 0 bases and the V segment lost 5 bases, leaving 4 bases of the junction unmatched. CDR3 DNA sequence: TGTGCCACCAGCCCGGGACAGGGGCTAGCCAAAAACATTCAGTACTTC. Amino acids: CATSPGQGLAKNIQYF.

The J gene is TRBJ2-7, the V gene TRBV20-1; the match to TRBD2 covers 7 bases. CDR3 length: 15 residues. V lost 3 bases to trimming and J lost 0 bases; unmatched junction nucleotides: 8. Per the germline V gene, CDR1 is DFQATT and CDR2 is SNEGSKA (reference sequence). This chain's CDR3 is CSASPKRGTSYEQYF. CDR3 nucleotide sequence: TGCAGTGCTAGTCCCAAGCGGGGAACCTCCTACGAGCAGTACTTC.

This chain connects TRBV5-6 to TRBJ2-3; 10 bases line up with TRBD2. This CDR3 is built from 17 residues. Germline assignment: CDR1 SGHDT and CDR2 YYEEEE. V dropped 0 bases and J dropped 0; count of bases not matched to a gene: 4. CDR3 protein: CASSLALAGDSTDTQYF. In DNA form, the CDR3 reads TGTGCCAGCAGCTTGGCTCTAGCGGGGGATAGCACAGATACGCAGTATTTT.

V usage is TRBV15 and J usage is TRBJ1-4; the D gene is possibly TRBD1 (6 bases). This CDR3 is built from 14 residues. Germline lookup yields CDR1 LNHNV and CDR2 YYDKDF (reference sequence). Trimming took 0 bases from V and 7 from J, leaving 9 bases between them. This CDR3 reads CATSRDRGGEKLFF. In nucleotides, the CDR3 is TGTGCCACCAGCAGAGACAGGGGCGGTGAAAAACTGTTTTTT.

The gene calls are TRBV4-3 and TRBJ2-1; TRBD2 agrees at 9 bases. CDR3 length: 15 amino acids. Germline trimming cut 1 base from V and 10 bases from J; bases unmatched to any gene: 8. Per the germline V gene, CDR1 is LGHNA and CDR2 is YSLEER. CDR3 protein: CASSQGGASGAEQFF. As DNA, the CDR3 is TGCGCCAGCAGCCAAGGGGGGGCTAGCGGGGCGGAGCAGTTCTTC.

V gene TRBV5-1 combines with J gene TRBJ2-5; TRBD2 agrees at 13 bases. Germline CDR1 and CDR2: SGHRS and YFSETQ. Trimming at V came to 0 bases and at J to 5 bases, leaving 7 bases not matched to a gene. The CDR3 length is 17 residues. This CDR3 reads CASSLGLAGGAKETQYF. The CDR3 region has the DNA TGCGCCAGCAGCTTGGGACTAGCGGGGGGAGCGAAGGAGACCCAGTACTTC.

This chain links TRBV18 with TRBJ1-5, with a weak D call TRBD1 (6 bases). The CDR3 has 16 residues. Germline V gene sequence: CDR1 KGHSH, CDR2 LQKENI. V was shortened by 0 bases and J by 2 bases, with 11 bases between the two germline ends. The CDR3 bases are TGTGCCAGCTCACCACCGGGGGGGGCCGGCAATCAGCCCCAGCATTTT. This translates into CASSPPGGAGNQPQHF.

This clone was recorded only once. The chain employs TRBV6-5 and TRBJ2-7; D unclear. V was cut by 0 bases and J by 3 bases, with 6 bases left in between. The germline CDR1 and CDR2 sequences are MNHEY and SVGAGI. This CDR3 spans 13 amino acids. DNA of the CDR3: TGTGCCAGCAGTTACTCGTCCAACTACGAGCAGTACTTC. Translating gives CASSYSSNYEQYF.

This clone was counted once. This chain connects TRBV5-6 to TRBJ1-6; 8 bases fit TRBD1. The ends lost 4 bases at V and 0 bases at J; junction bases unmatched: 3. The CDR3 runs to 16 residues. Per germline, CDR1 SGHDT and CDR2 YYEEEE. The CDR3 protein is CASSPRGRSYNSPLHF. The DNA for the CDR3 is TGTGCCAGCAGCCCCAGGGGGCGCTCCTATAATTCACCCCTCCACTTT.

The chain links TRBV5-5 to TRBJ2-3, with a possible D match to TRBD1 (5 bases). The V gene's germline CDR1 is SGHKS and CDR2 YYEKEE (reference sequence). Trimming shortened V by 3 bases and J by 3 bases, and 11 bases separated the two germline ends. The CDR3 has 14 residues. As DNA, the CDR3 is TGTGCCAGCAGCTGGGGCAGGGCGACAGATACGCAGTATTTT. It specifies CASSWGRATDTQYF.

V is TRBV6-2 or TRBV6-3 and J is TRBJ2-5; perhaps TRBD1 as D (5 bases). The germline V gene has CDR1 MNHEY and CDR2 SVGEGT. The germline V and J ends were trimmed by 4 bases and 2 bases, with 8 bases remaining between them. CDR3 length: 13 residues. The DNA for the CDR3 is TGTGCCAGCAGTTGGAACAGGCAAGAGACCCAGTACTTC. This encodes CASSWNRQETQYF.

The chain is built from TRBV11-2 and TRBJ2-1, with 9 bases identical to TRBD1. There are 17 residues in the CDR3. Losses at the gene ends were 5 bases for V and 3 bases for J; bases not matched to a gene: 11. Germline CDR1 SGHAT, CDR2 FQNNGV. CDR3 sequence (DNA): TGTGCCAGCAGCCCACGCCTCCGGGACAGGGACTACAATGAGCAGTTCTTC. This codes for CASSPRLRDRDYNEQFF.

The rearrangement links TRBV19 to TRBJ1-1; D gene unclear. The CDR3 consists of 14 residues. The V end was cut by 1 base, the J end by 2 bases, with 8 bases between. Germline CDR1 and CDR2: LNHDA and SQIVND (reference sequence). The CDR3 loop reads CASSIGQVNTEAFF. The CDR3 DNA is TGTGCCAGTAGTATAGGGCAGGTTAACACTGAAGCTTTCTTT.